The 7 T cell receptor beta chains reported below all come from one sample, sequenced in a study of shared clonotypes between healthy human individuals. Only in-frame clones appear in the TCRdb table, and some are missing; sequencing was by immunoSEQ multiplex PCR. The repertoire consists of some 2.3 million clones, with 80% to 95% occurring once and the leading ten covering 0.3% to 0.4%. The sample comprised naive CD4+ T cells from PBMCs. The subset was: CD45RA+ positively selected. The source is a man aged 18 to 30 in good health. Some clones in this sample may be carry-over from other donors' samples.

The V gene is TRBV7-9, the J gene TRBJ1-1; TRBD1 matches 7 bases. Trimming removed 2 bases from V and 4 bases from J; junction bases left unmatched: 4. CDR1 is SEHNR, CDR2 FQNEAQ, per germline (reference sequence). The CDR3 runs to 14 residues. The chain's CDR3 is CASSLTGATTEAFF. The CDR3 DNA is TGTGCCAGCAGCTTAACAGGGGCGACCACTGAAGCTTTCTTT. Filled out from reference TRBV7-9 and TRBJ1-1, the complete variable domain reads DTGVSQNPRHKITKRGQNVTFRCDPISEHNRLYWYRQTLGQGPEFLTYFQNEAQLEKSRLLSDRFSAERPKGSFSTLEIQRTEQGDSAMYLCASSLTGATTEAFFGQGTRLTVV.

The rearrangement links TRBV2 to TRBJ1-3; D gene ambiguous. V was clipped by 5 bases and J by 0 bases, with 11 bases between them. CDR3 length equals 15 residues. In germline, CDR1 is SNHLY, CDR2 FYNNEI. The CDR3 loop is CASSPGRSSGNTIYF. The CDR3 DNA is TGTGCCAGCAGTCCAGGACGCAGCTCTGGAAACACCATATATTTT.

This chain joins TRBV7-2 and TRBJ1-2; the D is unclear. From germline, CDR1 is SGHTA and CDR2 FQGNSA. The CDR3 has 14 amino acids. The ends were cut back, 8 bases at V and 0 bases at J, with 13 bases in the middle. The CDR3 sequence: CASGSGSANYGYTF. CDR3 nucleotide sequence: TGTGCCAGCGGATCCGGGTCCGCTAACTATGGCTACACCTTC.

The CDR3 is CVRSLGQGLGNEQFF. DNA of the CDR3: TGTGTCAGAAGCTTAGGACAGGGGCTAGGTAATGAGCAGTTCTTC. The V call is TRBV7-5, the J call TRBJ2-1; no check of the table's D call, TRBD1, against the DNA was made. TRBV7-5 is given as a pseudogene. The CDR3 is 15 amino acids.

The rearrangement uses TRBV19 and TRBJ2-6; no firm D call. V lost 3 bases, J lost 2 bases, and 8 bases lay in between. In germline, CDR1 is LNHDA, CDR2 SQIVND (reference sequence). The CDR3 has 15 residues. CDR3: CASSMVRAGANVLTF. Written as DNA, the CDR3 is TGTGCCAGTAGTATGGTTAGGGCTGGGGCCAACGTCCTGACTTTC. The complete variable domain, with remaining parts taken from reference TRBV19 and TRBJ2-6, reads DGGITQSPKYLFRKEGQNVTLSCEQNLNHDAMYWYRQDPGQGLRLIYYSQIVNDFQKGDIAEGYSVSREKKESFPLTVTSAQKNPTAFYLCASSMVRAGANVLTFGAGSRLTVL.

The V and J genes are TRBV7-2 and TRBJ1-4, with D uncertain. Germline values: CDR1 SGHTA, CDR2 FQGNSA. The CDR3 consists of 13 residues. Trimming pared 5 bases from V and 5 bases from J, leaving 9 bases between. The DNA of the CDR3 is TGTGCCAGCAGCCTCCGACGGAATGAAAAACTGTTTTTT. Amino acids: CASSLRRNEKLFF.

This sequence joins TRBV7-2 and TRBJ1-1, with a tentative D call TRBD1 (5 bases). V dropped 4 bases and J dropped 0 bases, with 12 bases sitting between them. The CDR3 contains 15 residues. Per germline, CDR1 SGHTA and CDR2 FQGNSA. CDR3 DNA sequence: TGTGCCAGCAGCTCAAGACAGAATTTGAACACTGAAGCTTTCTTT. It yields the protein CASSSRQNLNTEAFF.